This T cell receptor beta chain was observed in a study of T cell responses to AZD1222 COVID-19 vaccine. At the level of the study: Both about-4-week and about-12-week second-dose recipients were combined. Study outcomes and limitations: Researchers took repertoire samples only after the peak T cell response had come. Among spike-specific TCRs, nearly half reportedly target unmutated variant regions. Clonal diversity was possibly underestimated, and white British individuals and females predominated among donors.

The germline gives CDR1 LGHDT, CDR2 YNNKEL (reference sequence). The V and J ends lost 6 bases and 7 bases respectively, with 9 bases between them. This CDR3 region has 11 residues. Method: immunoSEQ multiplex PCR; TCRdb's copy keeps in-frame clones and lacks some. The sample has tens of thousands of clones; about nine tenths are singletons. Turning to this clone: Its antigen is not identified.

Sequencing used peripheral blood, obtained on day 0 of AZD1222 vaccination. This receptor was taken from an adult in good health. The chain couples TRBV3-1 (or the pseudogene TRBV3-2) to TRBJ1-2, with D possibly TRBD1 on 6 matching bases. The CDR3 coding sequence is TGTGCCAGCAGTACAGGGTCTGGCTACACCTTC. Translating gives CASSTGSGYTF.